This T cell receptor (beta chain) was recorded in a study of T-cell reconstitution after alpha-beta-depleted transplantation in children. Study conclusions and caveats: At around two months after transplant, the alpha-beta T cells were reportedly derived from several hundred expanded clones that came from non-depleted graft cells. A year had passed since transplant, and T-cell counts and diversity by then came mostly from newly produced T cells. The origin of high day-60 TCRbeta diversity in some patients lay in surviving recipient T cells and thymic progenitors.

Unique molecular identifiers tagged the TCRbeta library. TCRdb called the PCR reads again in MiXCR, with one record for every CDR3 protein. In the table there are over 400,000 distinct CDR3 sequences, 43% of which are singletons. The CDR3 runs 15 residues. The germline CDR1 and CDR2 sequences are SGHRS and YFSETQ. With 5 bases removed from V and 5 bases from J, the gap between germline ends came to 16 bases. As to this clonotype: Its antigen is currently unknown.

The sequencing used PBMCs, collected before TCRalphabeta/CD19-depleted stem cell transplant. This TCR derives from a girl between 2 and 10 years old with aplastic anemia, due to receive a stem cell transplant. The gene calls are TRBV5-1 and TRBJ2-2, with a tentative D call TRBD2 (5 bases). CDR3 in DNA: TGCGCCAGCAGACCGGGAACGATCTCAACCGGGGAGCTGTTTTTT. It codes for CASRPGTISTGELFF.